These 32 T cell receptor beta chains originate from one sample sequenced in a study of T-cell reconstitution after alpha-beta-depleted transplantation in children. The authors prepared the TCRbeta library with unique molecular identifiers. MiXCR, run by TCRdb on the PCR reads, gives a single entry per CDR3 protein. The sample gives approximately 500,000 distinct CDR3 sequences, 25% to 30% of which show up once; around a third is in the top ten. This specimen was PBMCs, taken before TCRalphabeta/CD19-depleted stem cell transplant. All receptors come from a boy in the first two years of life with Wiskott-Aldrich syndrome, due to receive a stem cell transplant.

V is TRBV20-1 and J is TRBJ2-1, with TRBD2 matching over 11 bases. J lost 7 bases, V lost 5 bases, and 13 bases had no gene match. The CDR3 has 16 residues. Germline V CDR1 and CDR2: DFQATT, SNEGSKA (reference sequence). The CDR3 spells CSAFRLAGPAGNEQFF. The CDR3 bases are TGCAGTGCTTTCCGACTAGCGGGACCCGCCGGGAATGAGCAGTTCTTC.

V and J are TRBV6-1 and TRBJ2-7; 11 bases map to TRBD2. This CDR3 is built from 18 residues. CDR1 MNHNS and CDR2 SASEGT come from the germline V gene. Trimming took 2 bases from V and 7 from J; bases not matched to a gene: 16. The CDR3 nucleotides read TGTGCCAGCAGTGAAATCGGGAGACTAGCGGGAAGCCTTGAAGAGCAGTACTTC. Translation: CASSEIGRLAGSLEEQYF.

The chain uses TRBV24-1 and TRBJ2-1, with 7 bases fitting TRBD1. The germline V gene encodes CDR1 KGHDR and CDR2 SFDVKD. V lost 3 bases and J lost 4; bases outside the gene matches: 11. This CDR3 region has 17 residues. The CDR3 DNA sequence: TGTGCCACCAGTGATGCCGTGAGCCAGGGGGTATACAATGAGCAGTTCTTC. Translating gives CATSDAVSQGVYNEQFF.

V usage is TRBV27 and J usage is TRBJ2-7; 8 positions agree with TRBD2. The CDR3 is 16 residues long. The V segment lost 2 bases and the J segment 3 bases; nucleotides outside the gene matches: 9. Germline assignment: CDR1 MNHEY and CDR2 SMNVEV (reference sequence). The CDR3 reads CASSLAPAGVLYEQYF. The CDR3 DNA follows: TGTGCCAGCAGTTTAGCCCCAGCGGGAGTTCTCTACGAGCAGTACTTC.

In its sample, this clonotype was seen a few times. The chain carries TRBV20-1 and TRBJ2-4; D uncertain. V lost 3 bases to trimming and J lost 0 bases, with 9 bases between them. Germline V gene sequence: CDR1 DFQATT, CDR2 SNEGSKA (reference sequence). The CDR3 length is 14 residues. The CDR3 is CSASSFLAKNIQYF. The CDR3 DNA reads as TGCAGTGCTAGCTCCTTTTTAGCCAAAAACATTCAGTACTTC.

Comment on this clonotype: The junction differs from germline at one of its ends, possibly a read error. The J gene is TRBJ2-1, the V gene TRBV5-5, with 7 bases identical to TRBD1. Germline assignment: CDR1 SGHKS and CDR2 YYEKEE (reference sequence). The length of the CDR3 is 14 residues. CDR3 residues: CASSLGQGHNEHFF. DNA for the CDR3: TGTGCCAGCAGCTTGGGACAGGGCCACAATGAGCATTTCTTC.

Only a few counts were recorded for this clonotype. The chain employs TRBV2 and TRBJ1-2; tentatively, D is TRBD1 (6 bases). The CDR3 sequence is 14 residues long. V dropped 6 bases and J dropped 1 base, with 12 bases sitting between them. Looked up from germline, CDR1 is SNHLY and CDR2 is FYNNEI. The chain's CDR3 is CASRWTASNYGYTF. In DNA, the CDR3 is TGTGCCAGCAGATGGACAGCTAGTAACTATGGCTACACCTTC.

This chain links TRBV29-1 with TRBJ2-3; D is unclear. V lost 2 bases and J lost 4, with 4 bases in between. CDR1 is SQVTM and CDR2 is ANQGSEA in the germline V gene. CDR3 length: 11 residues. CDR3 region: CSVERADTQYF. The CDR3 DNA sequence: TGCAGCGTTGAAAGGGCAGATACGCAGTATTTT.

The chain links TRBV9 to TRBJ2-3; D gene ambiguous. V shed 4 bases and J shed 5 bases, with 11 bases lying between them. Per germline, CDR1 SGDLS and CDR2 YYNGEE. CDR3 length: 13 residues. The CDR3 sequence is CASSLGPLDTQYF. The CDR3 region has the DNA TGTGCCAGCAGCCTAGGACCGCTAGATACGCAGTATTTT.

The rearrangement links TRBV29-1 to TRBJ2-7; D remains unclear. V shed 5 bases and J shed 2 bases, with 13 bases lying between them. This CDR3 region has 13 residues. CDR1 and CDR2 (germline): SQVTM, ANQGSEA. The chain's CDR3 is CSVSTRTAYEQYF. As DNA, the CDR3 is TGCAGCGTTTCGACTCGAACTGCCTACGAGCAGTACTTC.

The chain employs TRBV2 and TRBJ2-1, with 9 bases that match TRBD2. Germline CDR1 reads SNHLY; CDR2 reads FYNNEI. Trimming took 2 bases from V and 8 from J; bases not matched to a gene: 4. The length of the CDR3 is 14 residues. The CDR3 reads CASSERLAVYEQFF. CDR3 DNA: TGTGCCAGCAGTGAACGACTAGCGGTTTATGAGCAGTTCTTC.

CDR3 in DNA: TGCGCCAGCAGCCTCCGGACTAGCGGGAGTTTCAATGAGCAGTTCTTC. Its translation is CASSLRTSGSFNEQFF. The chain recombines TRBV4-1 with TRBJ2-1, with 13 bases matching TRBD2. The length of the CDR3 is 16 residues. Germline V gene lookup returns CDR1 MGHRA and CDR2 YSYEKL. V was pared by 4 bases and J by 6 bases, with 6 bases of the junction left unmatched.

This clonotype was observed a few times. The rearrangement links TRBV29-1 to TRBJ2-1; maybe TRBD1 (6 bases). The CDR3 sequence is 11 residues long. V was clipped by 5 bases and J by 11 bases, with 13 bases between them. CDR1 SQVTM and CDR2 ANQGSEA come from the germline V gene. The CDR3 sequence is CSVRGSGQQFF. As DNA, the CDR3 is TGCAGCGTTAGGGGGAGTGGACAGCAGTTCTTC.

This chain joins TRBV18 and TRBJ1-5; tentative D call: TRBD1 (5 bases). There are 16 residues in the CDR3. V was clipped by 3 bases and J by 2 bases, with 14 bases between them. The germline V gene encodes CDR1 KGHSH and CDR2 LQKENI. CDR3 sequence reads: CASSPVPDSGNQPQHF. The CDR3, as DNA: TGTGCCAGCTCACCTGTACCAGACAGCGGCAATCAGCCCCAGCATTTT.

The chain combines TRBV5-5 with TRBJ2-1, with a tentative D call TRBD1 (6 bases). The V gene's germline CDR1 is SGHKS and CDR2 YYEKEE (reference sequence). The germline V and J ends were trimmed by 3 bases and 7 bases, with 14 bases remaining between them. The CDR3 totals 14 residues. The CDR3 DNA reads TGTGCCAGCAGCTGGCTGGGGGCCCTTAATGAGCAGTTCTTC. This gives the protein CASSWLGALNEQFF.

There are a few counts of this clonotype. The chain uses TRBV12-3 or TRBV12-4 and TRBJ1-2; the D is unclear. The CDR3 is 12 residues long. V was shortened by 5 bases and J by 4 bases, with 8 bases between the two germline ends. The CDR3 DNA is TGTGCCAGCAGTCCCTCGGTCTATGGCTACACCTTC. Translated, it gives CASSPSVYGYTF.

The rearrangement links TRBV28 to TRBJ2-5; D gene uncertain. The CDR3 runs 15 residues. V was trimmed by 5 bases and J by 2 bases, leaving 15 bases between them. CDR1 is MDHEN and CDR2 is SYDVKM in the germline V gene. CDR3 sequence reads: CASSPFWRTQETQYF. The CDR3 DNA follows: TGTGCCAGCAGTCCCTTTTGGCGAACGCAAGAGACCCAGTACTTC. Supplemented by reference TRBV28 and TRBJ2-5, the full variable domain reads DVKVTQSSRYLVKRTGEKVFLECVQDMDHENMFWYRQDPGLGLRLIYFSYDVKMKEKGDIPEGYSVSREKKERFSLILESASTNQTSMYLCASSPFWRTQETQYFGPGTRLLVL.

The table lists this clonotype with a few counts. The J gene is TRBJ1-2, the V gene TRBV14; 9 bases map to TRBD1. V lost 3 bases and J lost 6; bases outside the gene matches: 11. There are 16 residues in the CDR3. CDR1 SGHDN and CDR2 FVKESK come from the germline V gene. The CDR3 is CASSHFPGQGRHGYTF. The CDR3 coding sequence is TGTGCCAGCAGCCACTTTCCGGGACAGGGAAGGCATGGCTACACCTTC. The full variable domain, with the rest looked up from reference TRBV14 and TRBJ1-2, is EAGVTQFPSHSVIEKGQTVTLRCDPISGHDNLYWYRRVMGKEIKFLLHFVKESKQDESGMPNNRFLAERTGGTYSTLKVQPAELEDSGVYFCASSHFPGQGRHGYTFGSGTRLTVV.

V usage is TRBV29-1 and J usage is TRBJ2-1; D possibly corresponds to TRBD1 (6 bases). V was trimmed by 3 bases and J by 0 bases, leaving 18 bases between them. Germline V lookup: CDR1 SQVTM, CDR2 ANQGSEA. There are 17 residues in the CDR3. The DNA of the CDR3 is TGCAGCGTTGACAGGTCAGGGGTCCCGAGCTCCTACAATGAGCAGTTCTTC. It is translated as CSVDRSGVPSSYNEQFF.

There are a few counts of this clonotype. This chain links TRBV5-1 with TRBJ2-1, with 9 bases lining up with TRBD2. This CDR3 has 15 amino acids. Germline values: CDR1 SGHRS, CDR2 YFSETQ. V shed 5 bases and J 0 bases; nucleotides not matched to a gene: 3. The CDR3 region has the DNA TGCGCCAGCAGGACGACTAGCGGCTCCTACAATGAGCAGTTCTTC. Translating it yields CASRTTSGSYNEQFF. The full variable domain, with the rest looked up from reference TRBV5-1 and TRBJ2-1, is KAGVTQTPRYLIKTRGQQVTLSCSPISGHRSVSWYQQTPGQGLQFLFEYFSETQRNKGNFPGRFSGRQFSNSRSEMNVSTLELGDSALYLCASRTTSGSYNEQFFGPGTRLTVL.

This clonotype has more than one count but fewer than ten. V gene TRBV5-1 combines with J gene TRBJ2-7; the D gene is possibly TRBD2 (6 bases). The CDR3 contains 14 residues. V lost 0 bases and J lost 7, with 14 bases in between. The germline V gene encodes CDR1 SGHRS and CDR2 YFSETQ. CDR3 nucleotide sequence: TGCGCCAGCAGCTTGGCCGGGAGAAGTGGGGAGCAGTACTTC. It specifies CASSLAGRSGEQYF.

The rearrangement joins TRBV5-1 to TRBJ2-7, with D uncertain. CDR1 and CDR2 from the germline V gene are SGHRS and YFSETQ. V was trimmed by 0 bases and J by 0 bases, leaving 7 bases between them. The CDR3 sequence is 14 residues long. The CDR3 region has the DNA TGCGCCAGCAGCTTGGACTCAAACTCCTACGAGCAGTACTTC. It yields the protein CASSLDSNSYEQYF.

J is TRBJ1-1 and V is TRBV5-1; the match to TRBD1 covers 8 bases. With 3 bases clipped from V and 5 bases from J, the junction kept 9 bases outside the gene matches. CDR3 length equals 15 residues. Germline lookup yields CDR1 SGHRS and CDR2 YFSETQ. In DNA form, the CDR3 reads TGCGCCAGCAGCTCCAGGACAGGGTCAAGGACTGAAGCTTTCTTT. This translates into CASSSRTGSRTEAFF.

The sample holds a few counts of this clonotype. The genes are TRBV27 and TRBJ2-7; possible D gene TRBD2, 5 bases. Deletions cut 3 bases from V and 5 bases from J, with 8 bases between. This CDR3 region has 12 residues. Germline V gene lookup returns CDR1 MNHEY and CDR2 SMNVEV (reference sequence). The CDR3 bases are TGTGCCAGCAGTTTCCGGGGTAACGAGCAGTACTTC. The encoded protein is CASSFRGNEQYF.

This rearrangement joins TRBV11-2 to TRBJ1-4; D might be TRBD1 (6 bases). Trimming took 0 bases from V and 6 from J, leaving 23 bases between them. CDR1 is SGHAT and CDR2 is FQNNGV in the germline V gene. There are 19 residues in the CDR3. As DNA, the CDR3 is TGTGCCAGCAGCTTAGATAGGAACAGGGAAATTTACGCGGATGAAAAACTGTTTTTT. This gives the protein CASSLDRNREIYADEKLFF.

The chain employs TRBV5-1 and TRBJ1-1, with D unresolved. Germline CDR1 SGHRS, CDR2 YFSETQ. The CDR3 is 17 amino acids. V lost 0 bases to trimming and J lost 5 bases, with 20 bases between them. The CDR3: CASSLVRGAHVPTEAFF. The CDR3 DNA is TGCGCCAGCAGCTTGGTACGGGGAGCTCATGTCCCGACTGAAGCTTTCTTT.

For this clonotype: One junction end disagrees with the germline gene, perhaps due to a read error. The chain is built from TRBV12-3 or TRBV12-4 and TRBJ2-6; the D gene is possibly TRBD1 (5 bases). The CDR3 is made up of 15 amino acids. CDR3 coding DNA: TGTGCCAGCAGATTAGGGGTGTCTGGGGCCAACGTCCTGACTTTC. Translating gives CASRLGVSGANVLTF.

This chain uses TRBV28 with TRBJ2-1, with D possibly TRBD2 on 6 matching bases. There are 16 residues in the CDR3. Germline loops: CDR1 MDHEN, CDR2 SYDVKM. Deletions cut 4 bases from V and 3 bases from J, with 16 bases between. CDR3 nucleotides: TGTGCCAGCAGTTCGATGACTAGGAATAACTACAATGAGCAGTTCTTC. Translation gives CASSSMTRNNYNEQFF.

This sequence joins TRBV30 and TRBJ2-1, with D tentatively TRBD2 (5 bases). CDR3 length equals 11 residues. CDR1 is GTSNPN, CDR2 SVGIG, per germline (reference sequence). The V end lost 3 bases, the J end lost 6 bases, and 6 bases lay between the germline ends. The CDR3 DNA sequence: TGTGCCTGGAGGAGGGTCAATGAGCAGTTCTTC. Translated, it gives CAWRRVNEQFF.

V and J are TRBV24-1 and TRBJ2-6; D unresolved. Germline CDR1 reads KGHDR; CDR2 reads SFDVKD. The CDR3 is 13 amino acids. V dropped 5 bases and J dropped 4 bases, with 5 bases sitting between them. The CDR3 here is CATSGPGANVLTF. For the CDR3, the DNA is TGTGCCACCAGTGGCCCCGGGGCCAACGTCCTGACTTTC.

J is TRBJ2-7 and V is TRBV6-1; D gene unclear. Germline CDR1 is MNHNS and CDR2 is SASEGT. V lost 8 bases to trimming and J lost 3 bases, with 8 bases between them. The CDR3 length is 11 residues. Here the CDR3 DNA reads TGTGCCAGCGTTAAGAGCTACGAGCAGTACTTC. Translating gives CASVKSYEQYF.

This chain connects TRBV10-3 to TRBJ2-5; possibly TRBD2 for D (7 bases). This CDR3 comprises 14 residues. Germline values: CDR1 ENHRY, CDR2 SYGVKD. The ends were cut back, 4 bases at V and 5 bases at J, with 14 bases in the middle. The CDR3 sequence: CAISVGGAEETQYF. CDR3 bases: TGTGCCATCAGTGTTGGGGGGGCAGAGGAGACCCAGTACTTC.